The 15 T cell receptor beta chains below all came from one sample that was sequenced in a study of blood T cells in healthy people across ages. A sample-barcoded 5' primer and a J-beta primer mix were used in a second PCR of about 7 to 12 cycles. Using its own MiXCR run on the 5' RACE reads, TCRdb lists one record per CDR3 protein. This sample has roughly 930,000 distinct CDR3 sequences; under 50% occur once, and the top ten carry around 15%. Sequenced: blood. The receptors here all came from a man under 40 in good health.

This rearrangement joins TRBV3-1 to TRBJ1-2; 9 positions match TRBD1. The CDR3 contains 16 residues. V lost 4 bases and J lost 6; bases outside the gene matches: 12. CDR1 and CDR2 (germline): LGHDT, YNNKEL (reference sequence). Written as DNA, the CDR3 is TGTGCCAGCAGCCGTTCAACGGGACAGGGAGTTCATGGCTACACCTTC. Residues: CASSRSTGQGVHGYTF.

The gene calls are TRBV29-1 and TRBJ2-1; 7 bases fit TRBD2. CDR3 length: 9 residues. Per the germline V gene, CDR1 is SQVTM and CDR2 is ANQGSEA. The CDR3 sequence is CSAGGEQFF. CDR3 nucleotides: TGCAGTGCCGGGGGGGAGCAGTTCTTC.

The chain joins TRBV25-1 to TRBJ2-7; a weak D match, TRBD2 (6 bases). Between the trimmed V and J ends, which lost 4 bases and 9 bases, there was a span of 19 bases. This CDR3 is built from 14 residues. Germline lookup yields CDR1 MGHDK and CDR2 SYGVNS. The CDR3 region is CASSGLEGSARQYF. CDR3 coding DNA: TGTGCCAGCAGTGGGCTGGAGGGGTCTGCTCGGCAGTACTTC.

This chain links TRBV15 with TRBJ2-1; the D gene could be TRBD1 or TRBD2 (5 bases each). Germline V lookup: CDR1 LNHNV, CDR2 YYDKDF (reference sequence). V was trimmed by 0 bases and J by 2 bases, leaving 8 bases between them. This CDR3 region has 15 residues. As DNA, the CDR3 is TGTGCCACCAGCAGAGATGGGGGAACCTACAATGAGCAGTTCTTC. It encodes CATSRDGGTYNEQFF.

As for this clonotype: Germline and junction disagree at one end, which may indicate a read error. The chain has TRBV7-7 and TRBJ2-7, with 7 bases matching TRBD2. The assigned J gene may be wrong: the sequence end matches TRBJ2-5 better. This CDR3 contains 19 residues. Germline CDR1 reads SSHAT; CDR2 reads FNYEAQ (reference sequence). CDR3 protein: CASSPLLLAARIDRETQYF. The CDR3 bases are TGTGCTAGCAGCCCCCTTCTGCTAGCGGCTAGAATCGATCGAGAGACCCAGTACTTC.

This clonotype was observed a few times. V usage is TRBV7-2 and J usage is TRBJ2-7; no clear D gene. Germline-derived CDR1 and CDR2 are SGHTA and FQGNSA. The CDR3 runs to 14 residues. The V gene lost 5 bases and the J gene lost 1 base, with 12 bases spanning the gap. CDR3 DNA: TGTGCCAGCAGCGTCATTCAGGTTTCCTACGAGCAGTACTTC. It translates to CASSVIQVSYEQYF.

Notes on this clonotype: An end of the junction differs from the germline gene, which may be a read error. The V and J genes are TRBV5-1 and TRBJ1-2; D perhaps matches TRBD1 (5 bases). The CDR3 is made up of 12 amino acids. CDR1 is SGHRS, CDR2 YFSETQ, per germline. The CDR3 region is CASSEGNYGHTF. The CDR3 DNA follows: TGCGCCAGCAGCGAGGGGAACTATGGCCACACCTTC.

V is TRBV6-5 and J is TRBJ2-3; D unresolved. The ends were cut back, 0 bases at V and 5 bases at J, with 6 bases in the middle. CDR1 and CDR2 from the germline V gene are MNHEY and SVGAGI. The CDR3 is 13 amino acids. Here the CDR3 DNA reads TGTGCCAGCAGTTACTCTATAAGAGATACGCAGTATTTT. Amino acid sequence: CASSYSIRDTQYF.

The CDR3 loop is CASSLSGQDTGELFF. The DNA of the CDR3 is TGCGCCAGCAGCTTGAGCGGACAGGACACCGGGGAGCTGTTTTTT. V and J are TRBV5-1 and TRBJ2-2; 7 bases are shared with TRBD1. J lost 3 bases, V lost 1 base, and 3 bases had no gene match. This CDR3 region has 15 residues. Germline values: CDR1 SGHRS, CDR2 YFSETQ.

V usage is TRBV6-5 and J usage is TRBJ2-5; 10 bases are shared with TRBD2. In germline, CDR1 is MNHEY, CDR2 SVGAGI. The CDR3 consists of 16 residues. After removal of 6 bases from V and 0 bases from J, the junction contained 7 bases not matched to a gene. This chain's CDR3 is CASSRTLAGYQETQYF. CDR3 coding DNA: TGTGCCAGCAGCCGTACACTAGCGGGGTACCAAGAGACCCAGTACTTC.

The chain uses TRBV24-1 and TRBJ2-3; TRBD2 matches at 11 bases. Germline lookup yields CDR1 KGHDR and CDR2 SFDVKD. V lost 4 bases, J lost 4 bases, and 3 bases stayed unmatched. The CDR3 has 15 amino acids. The CDR3 here is CATSDTSGSADTQYF. DNA for the CDR3: TGTGCCACCAGTGACACTAGCGGGAGCGCAGATACGCAGTATTTT.

The chain uses TRBV27 and TRBJ1-2; 7 bases map to TRBD1. CDR1 is MNHEY and CDR2 is SMNVEV in the germline V gene (reference sequence). The CDR3 contains 15 residues. V lost 0 bases, J lost 4 bases, and 5 bases stayed unmatched. Here the CDR3 reads CASSLSPTGSYGYTF. The CDR3 DNA reads TGTGCCAGCAGTTTATCCCCGACAGGGAGCTATGGCTACACCTTC.

The chain carries TRBV4-1 and TRBJ1-5; D gene unclear. The V gene's germline CDR1 is MGHRA and CDR2 YSYEKL. The V end lost 0 bases, the J end lost 7 bases, and 10 bases lay between the germline ends. The CDR3 consists of 14 residues. The CDR3 reads CASSQDRVSQPQHF. The CDR3 DNA is TGCGCCAGCAGCCAAGATCGTGTTTCCCAGCCCCAGCATTTT.

The sample holds a few counts of this clonotype. The chain is built from TRBV29-1 and TRBJ2-3; D not certain. V dropped 7 bases and J dropped 5 bases, with 13 bases sitting between them. Germline-derived CDR1 and CDR2 are SQVTM and ANQGSEA. CDR3 size: 12 residues. CDR3 sequence: CSGTYTGDTQYF. CDR3 in DNA: TGCAGCGGAACGTATACTGGAGATACGCAGTATTTT.

The gene calls are TRBV7-9 and TRBJ2-7, with D hard to call. Germline CDR1 reads SEHNR; CDR2 reads FQNEAQ (reference sequence). CDR3 length: 13 residues. V lost 3 bases to trimming and J lost 5 bases, with 11 bases between them. CDR3 bases: TGTGCCAGCAGCTTGACTGACTTAGACGAGCAGTACTTC. Its protein product is CASSLTDLDEQYF.